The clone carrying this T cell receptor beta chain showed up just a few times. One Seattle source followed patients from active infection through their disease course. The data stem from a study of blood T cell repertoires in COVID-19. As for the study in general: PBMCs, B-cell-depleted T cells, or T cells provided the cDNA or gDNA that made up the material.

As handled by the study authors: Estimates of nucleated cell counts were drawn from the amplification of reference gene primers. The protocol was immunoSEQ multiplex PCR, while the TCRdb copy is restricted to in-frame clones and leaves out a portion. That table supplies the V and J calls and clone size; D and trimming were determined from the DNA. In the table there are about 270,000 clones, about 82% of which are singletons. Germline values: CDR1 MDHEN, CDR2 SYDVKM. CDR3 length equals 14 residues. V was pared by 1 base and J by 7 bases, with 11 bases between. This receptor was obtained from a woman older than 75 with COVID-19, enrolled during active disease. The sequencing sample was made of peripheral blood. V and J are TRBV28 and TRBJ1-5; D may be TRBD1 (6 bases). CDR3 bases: TGTGCCAGCAGTTTATTGGGGGCGAGGCAGCCCCAGCATTTT. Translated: CASSLLGARQPQHF.